The 16 T cell receptor beta chains given below trace back to one sample, sequenced in a study of CD8 T cells in Susac syndrome. Roughly 0.45 to 1 ug RNA was reverse transcribed with random hexamers. TCRdb analysed the immunoSEQ multiplex PCR reads with MiXCR anew, one entry per CDR3 protein. The top ten clones hold 0.2% to 0.25% of a sample with about 150,000 distinct CDR3 sequences, 85% to 95% of them seen once. Sequenced material: CD8+ T cells from PBMCs. These receptors all come from a human donor with multiple sclerosis.

The V gene is TRBV14, the J gene TRBJ2-3; D is undetermined. Looked up from germline, CDR1 is SGHDN and CDR2 is FVKESK. The CDR3 extends over 13 amino acids. V lost 4 bases to trimming and J lost 1 base, with 6 bases between them. The CDR3, as DNA: TGTGCCAGCAGCCCGGACCGCACAGATACGCAGTATTTT. The encoded protein is CASSPDRTDTQYF.

The chain combines TRBV7-9 with TRBJ1-2; D unresolved. V was cut by 6 bases and J by 3 bases, with 5 bases left in between. In germline, CDR1 is SEHNR, CDR2 FQNEAQ (reference sequence). This CDR3 spans 11 amino acids. Written as DNA, the CDR3 is TGTGCCAGCAGTCCCGACTATGGCTACACCTTC. Its protein product is CASSPDYGYTF.

In nucleotides, the CDR3 is TGTGCCAGCAGCCAATTCCTAGCAAATGAGCAGTTCTTC. This gives the protein CASSQFLANEQFF. The chain recombines TRBV12-3 or TRBV12-4 with TRBJ2-1; a weak D match, TRBD2 (5 bases). CDR3 length: 13 amino acids. The V end was cut by 6 bases, the J end by 7 bases, with 13 bases between.

The chain employs TRBV20-1 and TRBJ1-6, with D maybe TRBD1 (5 bases). V lost 6 bases and J 7 bases, leaving 13 bases between the germline ends. CDR1 is DFQATT and CDR2 is SNEGSKA in the germline V gene (reference sequence). The CDR3 loop spans 13 amino acids. CDR3 in amino acids: CSASPGKNSPLHF. The DNA for the CDR3 is TGCAGTGCAAGCCCAGGGAAGAATTCACCCCTCCACTTT.

The chain is built from TRBV9 and TRBJ2-7; D might be TRBD2 (6 bases). Germline V gene sequence: CDR1 SGDLS, CDR2 YYNGEE. Trimming took off 0 bases at V and 5 bases at J, with 18 bases between the two ends. This CDR3 comprises 16 residues. The CDR3 DNA is TGTGCCAGCAGCGTAGCGGGGGTCTCTAGTATCCACGAGCAGTACTTC. Its protein product is CASSVAGVSSIHEQYF. Variable domain in full (rest from reference TRBV9 and TRBJ2-7): DSGVTQTPKHLITATGQRVTLRCSPRSGDLSVYWYQQSLDQGLQFLIQYYNGEERAKGNILERFSAQQFPDLHSELNLSSLELGDSALYFCASSVAGVSSIHEQYFGPGTRLTVT.

The V call is TRBV4-1, the J call TRBJ1-6, with 7 bases fitting TRBD1. With 3 bases clipped from V and 7 bases from J, the junction kept 9 bases outside the gene matches. Germline V gene sequence: CDR1 MGHRA, CDR2 YSYEKL. This CDR3 is built from 16 residues. The CDR3 DNA follows: TGCGCCAGCAGCCAGTACAGGGGAGAAGGGAATTCACCCCTCCACTTT. The encoded protein is CASSQYRGEGNSPLHF.

The chain uses TRBV7-9 and TRBJ2-3; 8 positions match TRBD1. The V segment lost 7 bases and the J segment 1 base; nucleotides outside the gene matches: 1. The CDR3 has 13 amino acids. The germline gives CDR1 SEHNR, CDR2 FQNEAQ (reference sequence). In DNA, the CDR3 is TGTGCCAGCAAGACAGGGGGCACAGATACGCAGTATTTT. The encoded protein is CASKTGGTDTQYF. The full variable domain, rest sourced from reference TRBV7-9 and TRBJ2-3, is DTGVSQNPRHKITKRGQNVTFRCDPISEHNRLYWYRQTLGQGPEFLTYFQNEAQLEKSRLLSDRFSAERPKGSFSTLEIQRTEQGDSAMYLCASKTGGTDTQYFGPGTRLTVL.

The V gene is TRBV2, the J gene TRBJ2-1, with TRBD2 matching 10 bases. Germline V gives CDR1 SNHLY, CDR2 FYNNEI. CDR3 length: 15 amino acids. V shed 2 bases, J shed 7 bases, and the junction held 5 bases outside the gene matches. The CDR3 nucleotides read TGTGCCAGCAGTGAAACTAGCGGGGCTATTAATGAGCAGTTCTTC. Its translation is CASSETSGAINEQFF.

This clonotype was recorded once. The chain carries TRBV29-1 and TRBJ1-1, with D possibly matching TRBD1 (5 bases). Trimming pared 7 bases from V and 7 bases from J, leaving 13 bases between. Germline V gene data show CDR1 as SQVTM and CDR2 as ANQGSEA. This CDR3 spans 11 amino acids. The CDR3 DNA reads as TGCAGCGCTATCGACAGCAATGAAGCTTTCTTT. Its protein is CSAIDSNEAFF.

The rearrangement links TRBV5-6 to TRBJ2-1; TRBD1 is a possible D gene (6 bases). Germline loops: CDR1 SGHDT, CDR2 YYEEEE. The CDR3 totals 14 residues. V lost 3 bases to trimming and J lost 3 bases, with 10 bases between them. The CDR3 reads CASSWDTGYNEQFF. Here the CDR3 DNA reads TGTGCCAGCAGCTGGGACACAGGCTACAATGAGCAGTTCTTC.

The J gene is TRBJ2-3, the V gene TRBV24-1; TRBD2 is a possible D gene (6 bases). CDR3 length: 13 amino acids. The V end lost 4 bases, the J end lost 5 bases, and 9 bases lay between the germline ends. Germline CDR1 is KGHDR and CDR2 is SFDVKD. The CDR3 protein is CATSEGDLDTQYF. CDR3 nucleotides: TGTGCCACCAGTGAGGGGGACTTAGATACGCAGTATTTT.

This chain links TRBV20-1 with TRBJ1-6; 8 bases agree with TRBD1. CDR1 and CDR2 from the germline V gene are DFQATT and SNEGSKA (reference sequence). J lost 4 bases, V lost 3 bases, and 5 bases had no gene match. The CDR3 length is 15 residues. The CDR3 sequence: CSASLRQGYNSPLHF. In DNA form, the CDR3 reads TGCAGTGCTAGCCTCCGACAGGGGTATAATTCACCCCTCCACTTT.

The CDR3 is CASSLFMNTEAFF. The CDR3 DNA is TGTGCCAGCAGTTTGTTTATGAACACTGAAGCTTTCTTT. The V gene is TRBV27, the J gene TRBJ1-1, with unresolved D. The CDR3 runs 13 residues. Germline CDR1 MNHEY, CDR2 SMNVEV (reference sequence). V was trimmed by 3 bases and J by 0 bases, leaving 5 bases between them.

The V and J genes are TRBV7-9 and TRBJ1-1; D is unclear. Germline-derived CDR1 and CDR2 are SEHNR and FQNEAQ (reference sequence). Trimming left V 5 bases short and J 7 bases short, with 11 bases between. The CDR3 loop spans 12 amino acids. For the CDR3, the DNA is TGTGCCAGCAGCCCCCCCCGTGGTGAAGCTTTCTTT. Residues: CASSPPRGEAFF. The full variable domain, completed using reference TRBV7-9 and TRBJ1-1, is DTGVSQNPRHKITKRGQNVTFRCDPISEHNRLYWYRQTLGQGPEFLTYFQNEAQLEKSRLLSDRFSAERPKGSFSTLEIQRTEQGDSAMYLCASSPPRGEAFFGQGTRLTVV.

DNA of the CDR3: TGTGCCAGCAGTCCTCGGACAGAGTGGGGCAATCAGCCCCAGCATTTT. Encoded protein: CASSPRTEWGNQPQHF. The V call is TRBV27, the J call TRBJ1-5; D perhaps matches TRBD1 (6 bases). The CDR3 loop spans 16 amino acids. V was clipped by 5 bases and J by 2 bases, with 16 bases between them. Germline CDR1 is MNHEY and CDR2 is SMNVEV (reference sequence).

The rearrangement joins TRBV9 to TRBJ2-5; D is tentatively TRBD1 or TRBD2 (5 bases each). Deletions cut 0 bases from V and 2 bases from J, with 11 bases between. Germline V gene data show CDR1 as SGDLS and CDR2 as YYNGEE. This CDR3 spans 15 amino acids. The CDR3 DNA is TGTGCCAGCAGCGTAGGGTCAGGGAGTCAAGAGACCCAGTACTTC. Translating it yields CASSVGSGSQETQYF.